This T cell receptor (beta chain) appears in the sequencing data of a study of T cell changes during pregnancy in multiple sclerosis. Some clones are missing from TCRdb's copy, which holds only in-frame ones; the method was immunoSEQ multiplex PCR. The table shows roughly 90,000 clones, with about 91% occurring only once. Sequences were derived from peripheral blood, sampled in the first trimester of pregnancy. The receptor comes from a female donor in good health, enrolled as a control in a pregnancy study.

The CDR3 nucleotides read TGTGCCAGCAGTTCCCAGGGACAGAACCCCTACGAGCAGTACTTC. Amino acid sequence: CASSSQGQNPYEQYF. The rearrangement links TRBV6-6 to TRBJ2-7; 7 nucleotides align to TRBD1. V was clipped by 4 bases and J by 2 bases; unmatched bases: 8. This CDR3 region has 15 residues. Germline CDR1 MNHNY, CDR2 SVGAGI (reference sequence).